A selection of T cell receptor beta chains follows, all from one sample in a study of blood T cells in healthy people across ages. MiXCR, run by TCRdb on the 5' RACE reads, gives a single entry per CDR3 protein. The sample contains around 1,900,000 distinct CDR3 sequences, more than 35% of which appear only once. The sequenced sample consisted of blood. The receptors shown here come from a human donor in good health. Both conserved end residues are part of each CDR3. D genes are given only for firm matches. The size field is filled for only some rows; it gives once, few, many or a size class.

J gene	V gene	D gene	clone size	CDR3 DNA	CDR3 protein
TRBJ1-2	TRBV7-9	NA	few	TGTGCCAGCAGCCCTCCGACAGCTCGAAACTATGGCTACACCTTC	CASSPPTARNYGYTF
TRBJ2-2	TRBV18	TRBD2	NA	TGTGCCAGCTCCCGTGGACTAGCGACGACCGGGGAGCTGTTTTTT	CASSRGLATTGELFF
TRBJ1-1	TRBV6-4	NA	NA	TGTGCCAGCAGTGACGACACCGGAGAAGCTTTCTTT	CASSDDTGEAFF
TRBJ2-1	TRBV18	NA	NA	TGTGCCAGCTCACCCCAGGATCTGTACAATGAGCAGTTCTTC	CASSPQDLYNEQFF
TRBJ2-4	TRBV28	TRBD1	NA	TGTGCCAGCAGCCACCAGGGGGCTTTAAACATTCAGTACTTC	CASSHQGALNIQYF
TRBJ1-6	TRBV5-6	NA	NA	TGTGCCAGCAGCGACGGGACGGCTCGTAATTCACCCCTCCACTTT	CASSDGTARNSPLHF
TRBJ1-2	TRBV6-5	NA	NA	TGTGCCAGCACTGGGCAGGGATATGGCCACACCTTC	CASTGQGYGHTF
TRBJ1-4	TRBV6-1	TRBD1	NA	TGTGCCAGCAACCAGGGGGCAGACTGGGAAAAACTGTTTTTT	CASNQGADWEKLFF
TRBJ1-3	TRBV6-5	NA	few	TGTGCCAGCAGCGACCGGGACATCGGTTGGAACACCATATATTTT	CASSDRDIGWNTIYF
TRBJ2-3	TRBV20-1	TRBD2	NA	TGCAGTGCTAGACCCTACCGAGGGACTAGCGGGGAAACTAGCACAGATACGCAGTATTTT	CSARPYRGTSGETSTDTQYF
TRBJ1-5	TRBV4-1	NA	NA	TGCGCCAGCAGCGGGGTAGGTCCGAATCAGCCCCAGCATTTT	CASSGVGPNQPQHF
TRBJ2-6	TRBV5-1	NA	few	TGCGCCAGCAGCTCGGACAAGTTCGCCTCTGGGGCCAACGTCCTGACTTTC	CASSSDKFASGANVLTF
TRBJ1-2	TRBV7-3	TRBD1	NA	TGTGCCAGCAGCCTTCAGGCGGGACAGGGCTCCTATGGCTACACCTTC	CASSLQAGQGSYGYTF
TRBJ2-3	TRBV7-2	NA	NA	TGTGCCAGCAGCTTAGCGCCTAGTTTGGCAGATACGCAGTATTTT	CASSLAPSLADTQYF
TRBJ2-7	TRBV4-3	NA	NA	TGCGCCAGCAGCCAAGAGTTAGCTGAGGGTGGGATTGACGAGCAGTACTTC	CASSQELAEGGIDEQYF
TRBJ2-1	TRBV20-1	TRBD1	NA	TGCAGCATCGGGGAAACAGGGGGCGCGATCTATGAGCAGTTCTTC	CSIGETGGAIYEQFF
TRBJ1-1	TRBV30	NA	NA	TGTGCCTGGACCGCAGGGATGAACACTGAAGCTTTCTTT	CAWTAGMNTEAFF
TRBJ1-2	TRBV10-3	NA	few	TGTGCCATCAGTGAGTCTAGGTCAAGTGATAACTATGGCTACACCTTC	CAISESRSSDNYGYTF
TRBJ2-3	TRBV29-1	TRBD1	few	TGCAGCGTTGAAATCAGGGGGCCAGATACGCGGTATTTT	CSVEIRGPDTRYF
TRBJ2-3	TRBV12-3/TRBV12-4	TRBD2	few	TGTGCCAGCAGTGCTACCCTAGCGGGGGCCACAGATACGCAGTATTTT	CASSATLAGATDTQYF
TRBJ2-7	TRBV4-3	TRBD1	few	TGCGCCAGCAGCCAAGACCCTCGGGCAGGGGGCGGCTACGAGCAGTACTTC	CASSQDPRAGGGYEQYF
TRBJ2-5	TRBV5-1	NA	NA	TGCGCCAGCAGCTCGTCCCGGGACATTGAGACCCAGTACTTC	CASSSSRDIETQYF
TRBJ2-1	TRBV6-5	NA	NA	TGTGCCAGCAGTTACTCGGTTTGGGGGGGGGCATTTGAGCAGTTCTTC	CASSYSVWGGAFEQFF
TRBJ2-7	TRBV7-2	NA	NA	TGTGCCAGCAGCTCCCAGACAGGAAGCTCCTACGAGCAGTACTTC	CASSSQTGSSYEQYF
TRBJ2-3	TRBV15	TRBD2	NA	TGTGCCACCAAGGGCCTAGCGGGGGCTATCACAGATACGCAGTATTTT	CATKGLAGAITDTQYF
TRBJ1-5	TRBV4-1	TRBD1	once	TGCGCCAGCAGCCAACAGACAGGGTATAGCAATCAGCCCCAGCATTTT	CASSQQTGYSNQPQHF
TRBJ2-1	TRBV4-2	NA	NA	TGTGCCAGCAGCCAAGAATCTCATCGGGGGTCCTATGAGCAGTTCTTC	CASSQESHRGSYEQFF
TRBJ2-7	TRBV2	TRBD1	once	TGTGCCAGCAAGGTCGACAGGGGACCTTTCTACGAGCAGTACTTC	CASKVDRGPFYEQYF
TRBJ2-7	TRBV6-6	NA	few	TGTGCCAGCAGTTACAGGGACGGAAAGTCCTACGAGCAGTACTTC	CASSYRDGKSYEQYF
TRBJ2-7	TRBV10-3	TRBD1	NA	TGTGCCATCAGGCAAGACTCCGGGACAGGGCACGAGCAGTACTTC	CAIRQDSGTGHEQYF
TRBJ2-3	TRBV20-1	TRBD2	NA	TGCAGTGCTAGAGATCGTAGGCGGGGGGACACAGATACGCAGTATTTT	CSARDRRRGDTDTQYF
TRBJ2-1	TRBV2	NA	NA	TGTGCCAGCAGTGAGGGACGCCTCAATGAGCAGTTCTTC	CASSEGRLNEQFF
TRBJ2-7	TRBV2	NA	NA	TGTGCCAGCGGCGGGACAGTCCGCTACGAGCAGTACTTC	CASGGTVRYEQYF
TRBJ2-7	TRBV12-3/TRBV12-4	TRBD2	NA	TGTGCCAGCAGCACTAGCGGGGGCTCCCCCTACGAGCAGTACTTC	CASSTSGGSPYEQYF
TRBJ2-3	TRBV12-3/TRBV12-4	NA	few	TGTGCCAGCAGTTTTTGGGAAGCCACAGATACGCAGTATTTT	CASSFWEATDTQYF
TRBJ2-1	TRBV9	NA	NA	TGTGCCAGCAGCGCCATGGGCGGGGGCCGACGCAATGAGCAGTTCTTC	CASSAMGGGRRNEQFF
TRBJ2-5	TRBV9	NA	NA	TGTGCCAGCAGCGTAGAAGGAGGGGGAGAGACCCAGTACTTC	CASSVEGGGETQYF
TRBJ2-4	TRBV12-3/TRBV12-4	TRBD1	few	TGTGCCAGCAGTCACGACAGGGGGCTGGCCAAAAACATTCAGTACTTC	CASSHDRGLAKNIQYF
TRBJ1-1	TRBV3-1	TRBD1	NA	TGTGCCACATCACAGGGGGTTTACACTGAAGCTTTCTTT	CATSQGVYTEAFF
TRBJ2-1	TRBV7-8	NA	few	TGTGCCAGCAGCTCCCGGGCGATAGCGGAATACAATGAGCAGTTCTTC	CASSSRAIAEYNEQFF
TRBJ1-2	TRBV4-2	TRBD1	NA	TGTGCCAGCAGCCAACTAATTGATAGACAGGGACCAGGCTACACCTTC	CASSQLIDRQGPGYTF
TRBJ2-3	TRBV6-1	NA	once	TGTGCCAGCAGTAGGTGGGTAGGCACAGATACGCAGTATTTT	CASSRWVGTDTQYF